Listed below are T cell receptor beta chains from one sample, sequenced in a study of blood T cell repertoires in COVID-19. Generated by immunoSEQ multiplex PCR, the TCRdb table keeps only in-frame clones and is missing some. The sample has approximately 200,000 clones, around 85% seen once. The sequencing sample was made of PBMCs or T cells enriched from blood (not recorded which). These receptors all come from a woman in her twenties or thirties who had recovered from COVID-19. Both conserved end residues are part of each CDR3. Each record gives: V gene, clone size, D gene, CDR3 length, J gene, CDR3 protein, CDR3 DNA. The D gene is left open where the match is weak. A clone size is listed for some rows: how often the clone was seen (once, few, many), or a class if it is expanded.

TRBV4-1	-	-	12	TRBJ2-5	CASSTGDWTQYF	TGCGCCAGCTCTACGGGGGACTGGACCCAGTACTTC
TRBV3-1/TRBV3-2	-	-	13	TRBJ1-2	CASSSGGIYGYTF	TGTGCCAGCAGCTCAGGCGGGATCTATGGCTACACCTTC
TRBV19	-	TRBD1	16	TRBJ1-2	CASSIGPGGGEDGYTF	TGTGCCAGTAGTATAGGACCCGGAGGGGGCGAGGATGGCTACACCTTC
TRBV7-9	-	-	14	TRBJ1-5	CASSSDIGDQPQHF	TGTGCCAGCAGCTCGGACATTGGAGATCAGCCCCAGCATTTT
TRBV7-8	-	TRBD2	16	TRBJ2-7	CASSTPLSGSIYEQYF	TGTGCCAGCAGCACTCCATTGAGCGGGAGTATCTACGAGCAGTACTTC
TRBV12-3/TRBV12-4	-	-	13	TRBJ1-5	CASSINGNQPQHF	TGTGCCAGCAGTATTAACGGGAATCAGCCCCAGCATTTT
TRBV18	-	-	14	TRBJ1-6	CASSATGWNSPLHF	TGTGCCAGCTCAGCTACAGGGTGGAATTCACCCCTCCACTTT
TRBV4-1	once	-	13	TRBJ1-1	CASSNTGYPDAFF	TGCGCCAGCAGCAACACAGGGTACCCTGACGCTTTCTTT
TRBV9	-	TRBD2	20	TRBJ2-1	CASSVSTGAGRTSGSDEQFF	TGTGCCAGCAGCGTATCGACCGGGGCGGGGAGGACTAGCGGGAGCGATGAGCAGTTCTTC
TRBV7-9	-	-	15	TRBJ2-1	CASLELAAFHNEQFF	TGTGCCAGCTTAGAGTTAGCGGCCTTTCACAATGAGCAGTTCTTC
TRBV7-3	-	-	13	TRBJ1-1	CASSLALNTEAFF	TGTGCCAGCAGCTTAGCCCTAAACACTGAAGCTTTCTTT
TRBV28	-	-	13	TRBJ2-5	CASSLGYGETQYF	TGTGCCAGCAGTTTAGGATACGGGGAGACCCAGTACTTC
TRBV19	-	TRBD2	15	TRBJ2-7	CASSIYAGASYEQYF	TGTGCCAGTAGTATATACGCGGGAGCCTCCTACGAGCAGTACTTC
TRBV6-4	-	TRBD2	15	TRBJ2-5	CASSPSGGSQETQYF	TGTGCCAGCTCCCCTAGCGGGGGTTCTCAAGAGACCCAGTACTTC
TRBV5-8	once	TRBD1	14	TRBJ1-1	CASSLRDRGTEAFF	TGTGCCAGCAGCCTCCGGGACAGGGGCACTGAAGCTTTCTTT
TRBV12-5	-	TRBD1	13	TRBJ2-5	CASGPGTDETQYF	TGTGCTAGTGGTCCGGGGACAGATGAGACCCAGTACTTC
TRBV7-6	-	TRBD2	14	TRBJ2-7	CASSTLRGGDEQYF	TGTGCCAGCAGCACCCTGCGGGGGGGAGACGAGCAGTACTTC
TRBV28	-	-	12	TRBJ2-5	CASSSYQETQYF	TGTGCCAGCAGTTCTTATCAAGAGACCCAGTACTTC
TRBV27	-	TRBD1	15	TRBJ1-4	CASSLLGQGNEKLFF	TGTGCCAGCAGTTTGCTGGGACAGGGGAATGAAAAACTGTTTTTT
TRBV27	once	TRBD2	16	TRBJ2-3	CASSFIGLASLDTQYF	TGTGCCAGCAGCTTTATCGGACTAGCGTCCCTCGATACGCAGTATTTT
TRBV5-6	-	TRBD2	16	TRBJ2-1	CASSLSGDDSYNEQFF	TGTGCCAGCAGCCTCAGCGGGGACGACTCCTACAATGAGCAGTTCTTC
TRBV28	-	TRBD1	17	TRBJ2-1	CASSSRDRGRTYNEQFF	TGTGCCAGCAGTTCCCGGGACAGGGGGCGCACCTACAATGAGCAGTTCTTC
TRBV18	once	TRBD1	12	TRBJ2-1	CASSPTGIYPVF	TGTGCCAGCTCACCGACAGGGATTTACCCAGTCTTC
TRBV11-2	-	TRBD2	16	TRBJ2-7	CASSFGGGGPQDEQYF	TGTGCCAGCAGCTTCGGGGGCGGGGGGCCGCAGGACGAGCAGTACTTC
TRBV2	-	TRBD1	16	TRBJ2-2	CASSGQGASNTGELFF	TGTGCCAGCAGTGGACAGGGTGCGTCAAACACCGGGGAGCTGTTTTTT
TRBV2	-	TRBD1	16	TRBJ1-6	CASSSTGGRNNSPLHF	TGTGCCAGCAGTTCGACAGGGGGAAGAAATAATTCACCCCTCCACTTT
TRBV15	-	TRBD2	15	TRBJ2-3	CATSRASGGAVRQYF	TGTGCCACCAGCAGAGCTAGCGGGGGGGCCGTTCGGCAGTATTTT
TRBV5-1	medium-sized	TRBD2	14	TRBJ2-2	CASNGGTNTGELFF	TGCGCCAGCAACGGGGGGACGAACACCGGGGAGCTGTTTTTT
TRBV5-1	few	-	15	TRBJ1-1	CASTYGLSMNTEAFF	TGCGCCAGCACTTACGGACTGTCCATGAACACTGAAGCTTTCTTT
TRBV9	-	TRBD1	15	TRBJ1-1	CASSGRQGPNTEAFF	TGTGCCAGCAGCGGACGACAGGGGCCGAACACTGAAGCTTTCTTT
TRBV19	once	TRBD1	19	TRBJ2-6	CASSTFGTGSPSGANVLTF	TGTGCCAGTAGTACCTTCGGGACAGGGTCGCCCTCTGGGGCCAACGTCCTGACTTTC
TRBV13	-	-	14	TRBJ2-7	CASRRAELAYEQYF	TGTGCCAGCAGGCGTGCTGAGTTGGCCTACGAGCAGTACTTC
TRBV19	-	-	11	TRBJ1-2	CASSEWYGYTF	TGTGCCAGTAGTGAGTGGTATGGCTACACCTTC
TRBV29-1	-	TRBD1	13	TRBJ1-1	CSVSTGPNTEAFF	TGCAGCGTCTCGACAGGGCCGAACACTGAAGCTTTCTTT
TRBV28	-	-	13	TRBJ1-5	CASSDRGNQPQHF	TGTGCCAGCAGTGACAGAGGCAATCAGCCCCAGCATTTT
TRBV28	-	-	15	TRBJ1-1	CASSLWSAADTEAFF	TGTGCCAGCAGTTTATGGAGTGCCGCGGACACTGAAGCTTTCTTT
TRBV5-1	-	-	15	TRBJ2-3	CASSLRGLGTDTQYF	TGCGCCAGCAGCTTGCGAGGTCTCGGCACAGATACGCAGTATTTT
TRBV6-5	-	TRBD2	13	TRBJ2-3	CASRPGRLDTQYF	TGTGCCAGCAGACCCGGGAGGTTAGATACGCAGTATTTT
TRBV18	-	-	13	TRBJ2-3	CASSPSTGDTQYF	TGTGCCAGCTCACCAAGTACGGGAGATACGCAGTATTTT
TRBV4-1	-	-	16	TRBJ2-7	CASSQDYPGSSYEQYF	TGCGCCAGCAGCCAAGATTACCCCGGGAGCTCCTACGAGCAGTACTTC
TRBV29-1	-	TRBD1	16	TRBJ1-2	CSVYAGGSWDNYGYTF	TGCAGCGTTTATGCAGGGGGGAGTTGGGATAACTATGGCTACACCTTC
TRBV3-1/TRBV3-2	-	TRBD1	16	TRBJ1-1	CASSQGNGQGNTEAFF	TGTGCCAGCAGCCAAGGGAATGGACAGGGGAACACTGAAGCTTTCTTT
TRBV11-1	-	-	12	TRBJ2-1	CASSPRQNEQFF	TGTGCCAGCAGTCCCAGACAGAATGAGCAGTTCTTC
TRBV28	-	TRBD1	15	TRBJ1-1	CASSFGDRQNTEAFF	TGTGCCAGCAGTTTTGGGGACAGGCAGAACACTGAAGCTTTCTTT
TRBV5-1	few	-	15	TRBJ1-2	CASSLEPGAGNGYTF	TGCGCCAGCAGCTTGGAGCCAGGGGCAGGAAATGGCTACACCTTC
TRBV12-3/TRBV12-4	-	-	13	TRBJ1-1	CASRQGGNTEAFF	TGTGCCAGCAGACAGGGTGGGAACACTGAAGCTTTCTTT
TRBV29-1	-	TRBD2	15	TRBJ2-1	CSVLVLAGGVNEQFF	TGCAGCGTACTCGTACTAGCGGGAGGAGTAAATGAGCAGTTCTTC
TRBV2	-	-	14	TRBJ1-4	CASGDRGFGEKLFF	TGTGCCAGCGGAGACCGGGGTTTTGGGGAAAAACTGTTTTTT